The 16 T cell receptor beta chains listed next were all sequenced from one sample in a study of blood T cell repertoires in COVID-19. Profiled with immunoSEQ multiplex PCR; TCRdb holds only in-frame clones, not every one. Here the sample spans about 9,900 clones, just over 75% being singletons. Sequenced sample: peripheral blood. The receptor source for this set is a human donor in a cohort sampled during active COVID-19.

In its sample, this clone is medium-sized (0.01 to 0.1%). The rearrangement links TRBV4-1 to TRBJ1-2; TRBD1 matches 9 bases. Germline V gives CDR1 MGHRA, CDR2 YSYEKL. CDR3 length equals 17 residues. V lost 0 bases to trimming and J lost 8 bases; unmatched junction nucleotides: 13. CDR3 in DNA: TGCGCCAGCAGCCAAGATCCCTTTCAAACAGGGGGCATAGGCTACACCTTC. It codes for CASSQDPFQTGGIGYTF.

This clone was counted a single time. CDR3 DNA sequence: TGTGCCAGCAGTTTTGCAGGGGGCGATGGCTACACCTTC. Translating gives CASSFAGGDGYTF. The genes are TRBV27 and TRBJ1-2; 8 bases agree with TRBD1. The CDR3 consists of 13 residues. Trimming removed 3 bases from V and 6 bases from J; junction bases left unmatched: 3. Germline CDR1 and CDR2: MNHEY and SMNVEV (reference sequence).

The genes are TRBV28 and TRBJ2-7; 9 bases map to TRBD1. V shed 3 bases and J 0 bases; nucleotides not matched to a gene: 6. The germline V gene encodes CDR1 MDHEN and CDR2 SYDVKM. This CDR3 region has 16 residues. In nucleotides, the CDR3 is TGTGCCAGCAGTTTGACCGGGACAGGGTACTCCTACGAGCAGTACTTC. Translating it yields CASSLTGTGYSYEQYF.

This clone was recorded a few times. The CDR3 region is CAWRLAGGMGTQYF. The CDR3 DNA sequence: TGTGCCTGGAGATTAGCGGGGGGGATGGGGACCCAGTACTTC. The chain is built from TRBV30 and TRBJ2-5, with 11 bases aligning to TRBD2. CDR3 length: 14 amino acids. Germline V gene lookup returns CDR1 GTSNPN and CDR2 SVGIG (reference sequence). With 3 bases clipped from V and 7 bases from J, the junction kept 7 bases outside the gene matches.

This clone was recorded only once. The rearrangement uses TRBV5-1 and TRBJ2-7; 11 bases agree with TRBD1. The CDR3 extends over 14 amino acids. The trim removed 2 bases at V and 6 bases at J, leaving 4 bases unmatched. Germline V CDR1 and CDR2: SGHRS, YFSETQ. The CDR3 sequence: CASSLWTGGGEQYF. CDR3 bases: TGCGCCAGCAGCTTATGGACAGGGGGCGGCGAGCAGTACTTC.

The chain joins TRBV7-3 to TRBJ2-3; TRBD2 aligns across 11 bases. Germline V gene lookup returns CDR1 SGHTA and CDR2 FQGTGA. This CDR3 spans 16 amino acids. The trim removed 5 bases at V and 0 bases at J, leaving 4 bases unmatched. Here the CDR3 DNA reads TGTGCCAGCAGCCCTAGCGGGGGGAGTAGCACAGATACGCAGTATTTT. It encodes CASSPSGGSSTDTQYF.

This chain uses TRBV5-1 with TRBJ1-1; 7 bases match TRBD1. The V gene end was trimmed by 4 bases and the J gene end by 4 bases; junction bases not matched to a gene: 1. Germline loops: CDR1 SGHRS, CDR2 YFSETQ. The CDR3 contains 12 residues. This CDR3 is CASSPGGTEAFF. The CDR3 region has the DNA TGCGCCAGCAGCCCAGGGGGCACTGAAGCTTTCTTT. Complete variable domain (other parts from reference TRBV5-1 and TRBJ1-1): KAGVTQTPRYLIKTRGQQVTLSCSPISGHRSVSWYQQTPGQGLQFLFEYFSETQRNKGNFPGRFSGRQFSNSRSEMNVSTLELGDSALYLCASSPGGTEAFFGQGTRLTVV.

CDR3 DNA sequence: TGTGCCAGCAGTGATACAGGGCTGGCCGAGCAGTACTTC. This translates into CASSDTGLAEQYF. This chain joins TRBV2 and TRBJ2-7; D may be TRBD1 (6 bases). The V gene's germline CDR1 is SNHLY and CDR2 FYNNEI. The CDR3 sequence is 13 residues long. With 3 bases removed from V and 6 bases from J, the gap between germline ends came to 12 bases.

This rearrangement joins TRBV28 to TRBJ2-1; 9 bases fit TRBD2. After removal of 3 bases from V and 7 bases from J, the junction contained 7 bases not matched to a gene. Looked up from germline, CDR1 is MDHEN and CDR2 is SYDVKM. This CDR3 has 15 amino acids. In DNA form, the CDR3 reads TGTGCCAGCAGTTTCCGAGCGGGGGGTTTGAATGAGCAGTTCTTC. The encoded protein is CASSFRAGGLNEQFF.

This rearrangement joins TRBV5-1 to TRBJ2-6; 7 bases agree with TRBD2. Germline-derived CDR1 and CDR2 are SGHRS and YFSETQ. J lost 0 bases, V lost 5 bases, and 8 bases had no gene match. There are 17 residues in the CDR3. The CDR3: CASRSTGGSSGANVLTF. Written as DNA, the CDR3 is TGCGCCAGCAGATCAACGGGGGGAAGCTCTGGGGCCAACGTCCTGACTTTC. Looking up the rest from reference TRBV5-1 and TRBJ2-6 gives the full variable domain: KAGVTQTPRYLIKTRGQQVTLSCSPISGHRSVSWYQQTPGQGLQFLFEYFSETQRNKGNFPGRFSGRQFSNSRSEMNVSTLELGDSALYLCASRSTGGSSGANVLTFGAGSRLTVL.

The CDR3: CASSKGLAGDSYNEQFF. The CDR3 DNA is TGTGCCAGCAGCAAGGGACTAGCGGGAGACTCCTACAATGAGCAGTTCTTC. J is TRBJ2-1 and V is TRBV21-1; the tabulated D call, TRBD2, remains unverified against the DNA. TRBV21-1 constitutes a pseudogene. This CDR3 contains 17 residues.

This clone was detected a few times. The rearrangement uses TRBV4-1 and TRBJ2-7; D gene ambiguous. CDR1 is MGHRA and CDR2 is YSYEKL in the germline V gene. There are 15 residues in the CDR3. Trimming shortened V by 1 base and J by 5 bases, and 15 bases separated the two germline ends. CDR3 amino acids: CASSQADIQHHEQYF. The CDR3 bases are TGCGCCAGCAGCCAAGCCGACATCCAACACCACGAGCAGTACTTC.

The rearrangement links TRBV6-5 to TRBJ2-7; D may be TRBD1 (5 bases). Deletions cut 2 bases from V and 2 bases from J, with 10 bases between. The CDR3 contains 14 residues. Germline V gene lookup returns CDR1 MNHEY and CDR2 SVGAGI. The CDR3, as DNA: TGTGCCAGCAGTTACGGCAGGGATACCTACGAGCAGTACTTC. Its protein product is CASSYGRDTYEQYF.

J is TRBJ2-5 and V is TRBV5-1, with TRBD1 matching 9 bases. CDR1 and CDR2 (germline): SGHRS, YFSETQ. V lost 4 bases to trimming and J lost 4 bases; unmatched junction nucleotides: 5. This CDR3 contains 14 residues. The DNA for the CDR3 is TGCGCCAGCAGCGACACAGGGGGCGGAGAGACCCAGTACTTC. Protein product: CASSDTGGGETQYF.

This chain connects TRBV6-5 to TRBJ1-4; no definite D call. The germline V gene encodes CDR1 MNHEY and CDR2 SVGAGI. Trimming pared 7 bases from V and 4 bases from J, leaving 10 bases between. The CDR3 runs 13 residues. The chain's CDR3 is CASNRINNEKLFF. The CDR3 DNA is TGTGCCAGCAACAGAATCAATAATGAAAAACTGTTTTTT.

The chain has TRBV3-1 (or the pseudogene TRBV3-2) and TRBJ2-1, with a tentative D call TRBD2 (7 bases). Germline V CDR1 and CDR2: LGHDT, YNNKEL (reference sequence). The CDR3 covers 15 residues. The V and J ends lost 0 bases and 12 bases respectively, with 18 bases between them. CDR3 DNA sequence: TGTGCCAGCAGCCAAGAGGAGGCTGGGGGGGCCCTGCAGTTCTTC. The encoded protein is CASSQEEAGGALQFF.